These 26 T cell receptor beta chains originate from one sample sequenced in a study of T cells in Graves' hyperthyroidism and ophthalmopathy. Amplified regions were TCR beta CDR3 sequences from RNA transcripts. In the first-round RT-PCR of the TCR CDR3, the HTBI primer set was used. MiXCR, applied by TCRdb to the multiplex PCR reads, yields one record per CDR3 protein. The sample shows some 400,000 distinct CDR3 sequences, 11% to 15% of them seen only once. Input material: blood. The receptors come from a woman between 55 and 75 years old with Graves' hyperthyroidism.

This chain joins TRBV25-1 and TRBJ2-5, with 8 positions matching TRBD1. V gave up 3 bases and J gave up 2 bases; unmatched junction bases: 11. The CDR3 covers 17 residues. CDR1 and CDR2 (germline): MGHDK, SYGVNS. The CDR3 spells CASSDPGQGWGQETQYF. DNA for the CDR3: TGTGCCAGCAGTGATCCCGGACAGGGCTGGGGTCAAGAGACCCAGTACTTC. Together with reference TRBV25-1 and TRBJ2-5, the CDR3 gives the full variable domain: EADIYQTPRYLVIGTGKKITLECSQTMGHDKMYWYQQDPGMELHLIHYSYGVNSTEKGDLSSESTVSRIRTEHFPLTLESARPSHTSQYLCASSDPGQGWGQETQYFGPGTRLLVL.

Ten or more counts support this clonotype. The rearrangement uses TRBV18 and TRBJ2-7; D perhaps matches TRBD1 (6 bases). The CDR3 length is 14 residues. V was pared by 3 bases and J by 1 base, with 10 bases between. Per germline, CDR1 KGHSH and CDR2 LQKENI. The CDR3 spells CASSPAGESYEQYF. Here the CDR3 DNA reads TGTGCCAGCTCACCTGCAGGGGAATCCTACGAGCAGTACTTC.

At least ten counts were recorded for this clonotype. V and J are TRBV4-2 and TRBJ1-1; D might be TRBD1 (6 bases). Germline CDR1 and CDR2: LGHNA and YNFKEQ. Trimming took off 4 bases at V and 4 bases at J, with 19 bases between the two ends. The CDR3 contains 16 residues. Here the CDR3 reads CASSPLTGRGGTEAFF. The CDR3 DNA is TGTGCCAGCAGCCCCTTGACAGGTCGGGGAGGCACTGAAGCTTTCTTT.

This clonotype was observed many times. The genes are TRBV13 and TRBJ2-7; tentative D call: TRBD2 (6 bases). CDR3 length equals 15 residues. Trimming removed 0 bases from V and 6 bases from J, with 15 bases in between. Per germline, CDR1 PRHDT and CDR2 FYEKMQ (reference sequence). CDR3: CASSLGDDVGGEQYF. The DNA for the CDR3 is TGTGCCAGCAGCTTAGGCGACGATGTGGGGGGCGAGCAGTACTTC.

This sequence joins TRBV10-3 and TRBJ2-3; D is uncertain. Germline CDR1 is ENHRY and CDR2 is SYGVKD. V gave up 0 bases and J gave up 0 bases, with 10 bases separating them. There are 16 residues in the CDR3. The CDR3 nucleotides are TGTGCCATCAGTGAGTCAGGGCAGGCAAGCACAGATACGCAGTATTTT. It translates to CAISESGQASTDTQYF.

Details on this clonotype: A read error may be the cause here, since a much bigger clone is one base away. The genes are TRBV24-1 and TRBJ2-1; 8 positions agree with TRBD2. The V gene end was trimmed by 7 bases and the J gene end by 7 bases; junction bases not matched to a gene: 17. The CDR3 spans 17 residues. CDR1 and CDR2 (germline): KGHDR, SFDVKD. The CDR3 DNA sequence: TGTGCCACCAGCGGGACTGGCGGGAGGTCGGCTACAAATGAGCAGTTCTTC. It codes for CATSGTGGRSATNEQFF.

This clonotype has at least ten counts. The rearrangement uses TRBV29-1 and TRBJ2-5; D possibly corresponds to TRBD2 (6 bases). Trimming cost V 3 bases and J 7 bases, with 12 bases left between them. The germline V gene encodes CDR1 SQVTM and CDR2 ANQGSEA. The CDR3 sequence is 12 residues long. The CDR3 region is CSVEGPGGTQYF. The CDR3 region has the DNA TGCAGCGTTGAGGGCCCCGGGGGGACCCAGTACTTC.

V usage is TRBV19 and J usage is TRBJ1-5; 9 bases align to TRBD1. Germline values: CDR1 LNHDA, CDR2 SQIVND (reference sequence). J gave up 12 bases and V 4 bases, and 10 bases lay outside the gene matches. The CDR3 totals 14 residues. The CDR3 loop reads CASSNREDRGRQHF. In DNA, the CDR3 is TGTGCCAGTAGTAATAGGGAGGACAGGGGACGCCAGCATTTT.

This clonotype was detected many times. The V call is TRBV7-2, the J call TRBJ2-5; perhaps TRBD2 as D (6 bases). V was clipped by 0 bases and J by 7 bases, with 6 bases between them. The CDR3 is 12 residues long. The germline V gene encodes CDR1 SGHTA and CDR2 FQGNSA. CDR3 DNA: TGTGCCAGCAGCTTAGCGCGGGGGACCCAGTACTTC. It codes for CASSLARGTQYF. Together with reference TRBV7-2 and TRBJ2-5, the CDR3 gives the full variable domain: GAGVSQSPSNKVTEKGKDVELRCDPISGHTALYWYRQSLGQGLEFLIYFQGNSAPDKSGLPSDRFSAERTGGSVSTLTIQRTQQEDSAVYLCASSLARGTQYFGPGTRLLVL.

This clonotype occurred once. V and J are TRBV5-4 and TRBJ2-2; 8 nucleotides line up with TRBD2. The CDR3 totals 15 residues. The V gene's germline CDR1 is SGHNT and CDR2 YYREEE (reference sequence). The junction had 6 bases not matched to a gene; V was cut back by 4 bases and J by 4 bases. Written as DNA, the CDR3 is TGTGCCAGCAGCCCGACTAGCGAGATCACCGGGGAGCTGTTTTTT. It translates to CASSPTSEITGELFF.

This clonotype was counted many times. The J gene is TRBJ2-1, the V gene TRBV4-1; the D gene is possibly TRBD2 (6 bases). V was trimmed by 4 bases and J by 4 bases, leaving 14 bases between them. Looked up from germline, CDR1 is MGHRA and CDR2 is YSYEKL. CDR3 length: 15 amino acids. CDR3: CASSRRDSGYNEQFF. The CDR3 DNA sequence: TGCGCCAGCAGCCGTCGGGACTCCGGATACAATGAGCAGTTCTTC.

This clonotype was recorded at least ten times. V and J are TRBV15 and TRBJ2-7; 10 bases fit TRBD2. The germline V gene has CDR1 LNHNV and CDR2 YYDKDF (reference sequence). Germline trimming cut 1 base from V and 1 base from J; bases unmatched to any gene: 4. The CDR3 has 16 amino acids. The DNA of the CDR3 is TGTGCCACCAGCAGAGCCCATAGCGGGAGGTCCTACGAGCAGTACTTC. Translating it yields CATSRAHSGRSYEQYF.

This clonotype was detected many times. The chain combines TRBV20-1 with TRBJ2-5; the D gene could be TRBD1 or TRBD2 (5 bases each). Germline loops: CDR1 DFQATT, CDR2 SNEGSKA (reference sequence). This CDR3 spans 14 amino acids. V was pared by 6 bases and J by 5 bases, with 19 bases between. In nucleotides, the CDR3 is TGCAGTGCGCCCGGGGCAGGGATTTCGGAGACCCAGTACTTC. Translating it yields CSAPGAGISETQYF.

Only a few counts were recorded for this clonotype. The chain combines TRBV19 with TRBJ2-3, with D perhaps TRBD1 (5 bases). The CDR3 totals 13 residues. Germline assignment: CDR1 LNHDA and CDR2 SQIVND (reference sequence). V was cut by 3 bases and J by 3 bases, with 7 bases left in between. The CDR3 DNA is TGTGCCAGTAGTATCAAGGGGACAGATACGCAGTATTTT. Translating it yields CASSIKGTDTQYF.

In its sample, this clonotype was seen many times. The chain couples TRBV7-3 to TRBJ2-5; D remains unclear. Trimming shortened V by 3 bases and J by 2 bases, and 7 bases separated the two germline ends. Germline assignment: CDR1 SGHTA and CDR2 FQGTGA. CDR3 length: 13 amino acids. CDR3 sequence: CASSLKDQETQYF. The DNA of the CDR3 is TGTGCCAGCAGCTTGAAGGATCAAGAGACCCAGTACTTC.

As to this clonotype: A much larger clone sits a single nucleotide away, making a read error possible. The rearrangement joins TRBV18 to TRBJ1-2, with 9 positions matching TRBD1. V dropped 3 bases and J dropped 5; count of bases not matched to a gene: 10. CDR1 is KGHSH, CDR2 LQKENI, per germline. This CDR3 spans 16 amino acids. The DNA of the CDR3 is TGTGCCAGCTCACCGCCCCAGGACAGGGGAGGGTATGGCTACACCTTC. Amino acids: CASSPPQDRGGYGYTF.

This clonotype has a count of ten or more. The J gene is TRBJ1-2, the V gene TRBV5-1; TRBD1 matches 9 bases. CDR1 is SGHRS and CDR2 is YFSETQ in the germline V gene. With V trimmed by 5 bases and J by 3 bases, 8 bases remained unmatched. This CDR3 contains 15 residues. CDR3 amino acids: CASRFTGGGDYGYTF. CDR3 nucleotide sequence: TGCGCCAGCAGGTTTACAGGGGGCGGCGACTATGGCTACACCTTC.

The chain uses TRBV3-1 and TRBJ2-1; no clear D gene. V was trimmed by 2 bases and J by 6 bases, leaving 8 bases between them. Germline assignment: CDR1 LGHDT and CDR2 YNNKEL (reference sequence). The CDR3 totals 13 residues. The CDR3 nucleotides read TGTGCCAGCAGCCAAACCTATAGCAATGAGCAGTTCTTC. Translated: CASSQTYSNEQFF.

In its sample, this clonotype was seen many times. The genes are TRBV9 and TRBJ2-5, with 7 bases identical to TRBD1. CDR1 is SGDLS and CDR2 is YYNGEE in the germline V gene. J was trimmed by 10 bases and V by 0 bases; bases with no gene match: 6. There are 13 residues in the CDR3. The CDR3 here is CASSVARDSGQYF. In DNA, the CDR3 is TGTGCCAGCAGCGTAGCTAGGGACAGTGGCCAGTACTTC.

The chain has TRBV6-4 and TRBJ1-6; D call uncertain. The CDR3 consists of 12 residues. Germline V gene data show CDR1 as MRHNA and CDR2 as SNTAGT. Trimming pared 5 bases from V and 6 bases from J, leaving 5 bases between. DNA of the CDR3: TGTGCCAGCAGTAACCCTAATTCACCCCTCCACTTT. The encoded protein is CASSNPNSPLHF.

This clonotype was recorded at least ten times. J is TRBJ2-2 and V is TRBV7-8; D not certain. Between the trimmed V and J ends, which lost 5 bases and 3 bases, there was a span of 13 bases. Germline V gene data show CDR1 as SGHVS and CDR2 as FQNEAQ. The CDR3 consists of 15 residues. CDR3 coding DNA: TGTGCCAGCAGCCGCGAGCCGACCTACACCGGGGAGCTGTTTTTT. This gives the protein CASSREPTYTGELFF. The whole variable domain, filled in from reference TRBV7-8 and TRBJ2-2, reads GAGVSQSPRYKVAKRGQDVALRCDPISGHVSLFWYQQALGQGPEFLTYFQNEAQLDKSGLPSDRFFAERPEGSVSTLKIQRTQQEDSAVYLCASSREPTYTGELFFGEGSRLTVL.

This clonotype was seen repeatedly, ten times or more. V gene TRBV18 combines with J gene TRBJ1-1; D ambiguous. Germline-derived CDR1 and CDR2 are KGHSH and LQKENI. Trimming cost V 2 bases and J 1 base, with 5 bases left between them. This CDR3 spans 13 amino acids. The CDR3 nucleotides are TGTGCCAGCTCACCAGACCAGAACACTGAAGCTTTCTTT. It yields the protein CASSPDQNTEAFF.

The chain couples TRBV30 to TRBJ2-2; tentative D call: TRBD2 (6 bases). In germline, CDR1 is GTSNPN, CDR2 SVGIG (reference sequence). CDR3 length: 14 residues. Between the trimmed V and J ends, which lost 1 base and 0 bases, there was a span of 6 bases. The CDR3 protein is CAWSGLANTGELFF. The CDR3 nucleotides read TGTGCCTGGAGTGGACTAGCGAACACCGGGGAGCTGTTTTTT.

This clonotype was seen ten or more times. A read error may produce the germline difference seen at one junction end. J is TRBJ2-5 and V is TRBV20-1; D may be TRBD2 (5 bases). CDR1 DFQATT and CDR2 SNEGSKA come from the germline V gene (reference sequence). This CDR3 contains 11 residues. The CDR3 reads CGGLRQETQYF. Here the CDR3 DNA reads TGTGGCGGGCTAAGGCAAGAGACCCAGTACTTC.

This clonotype was found many times. CDR3 in amino acids: CASGEGVSTDTQYF. The DNA for the CDR3 is TGTGCTTCAGGGGAGGGGGTAAGCACAGATACGCAGTATTTT. This chain links TRBV7-9 with TRBJ2-3, with D maybe TRBD2 (7 bases). This CDR3 region has 14 residues. The germline V gene has CDR1 SEHNR and CDR2 FQNEAQ (reference sequence). Using reference TRBV7-9 and TRBJ2-3 for the parts outside the CDR3, the full variable domain is DTGVSQNPRHKITKRGQNVTFRCDPISEHNRLYWYRQTLGQGPEFLTYFQNEAQLEKSRLLSDRFSAERPKGSFSTLEIQRTEQGDSAMYLCASGEGVSTDTQYFGPGTRLTVL.

This clonotype turned up a few times. This sequence joins TRBV18 and TRBJ2-1, with 9 bases aligning to TRBD2. Germline CDR1 reads KGHSH; CDR2 reads LQKENI. Trimming cost V 5 bases and J 0 bases; bases outside gene matches: 5. The length of the CDR3 is 16 residues. The chain's CDR3 is CASSASGTISYNEQFF. The DNA for the CDR3 is TGTGCCAGCTCAGCTAGCGGGACCATCTCCTACAATGAGCAGTTCTTC.